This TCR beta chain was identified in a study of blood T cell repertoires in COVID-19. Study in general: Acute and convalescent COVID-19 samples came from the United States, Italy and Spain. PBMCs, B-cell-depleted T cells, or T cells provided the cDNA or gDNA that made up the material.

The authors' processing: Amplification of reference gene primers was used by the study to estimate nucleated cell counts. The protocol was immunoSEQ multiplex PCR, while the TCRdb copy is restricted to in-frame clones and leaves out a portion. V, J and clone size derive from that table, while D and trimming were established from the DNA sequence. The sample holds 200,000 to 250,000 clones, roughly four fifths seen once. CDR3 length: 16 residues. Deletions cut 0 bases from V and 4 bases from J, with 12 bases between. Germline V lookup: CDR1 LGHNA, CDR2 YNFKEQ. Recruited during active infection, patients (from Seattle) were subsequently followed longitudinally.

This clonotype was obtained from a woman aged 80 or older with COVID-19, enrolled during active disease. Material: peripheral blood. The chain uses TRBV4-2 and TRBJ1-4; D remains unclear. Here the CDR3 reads CASSQEMGRGNEKLFF. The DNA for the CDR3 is TGTGCCAGCAGCCAAGAAATGGGTCGGGGTAATGAAAAACTGTTTTTT.